One and the same sample provided the 5 T cell receptor beta chains below, sequenced in a study of T cell repertoires in cytomegalovirus infection. These receptors have no known antigen. TCRdb analysed the reads with MiXCR anew, one entry per CDR3 protein. The sample contains roughly 730,000 distinct CDR3 sequences, around a third of which appear only once. The sequencing used cultured PBMCs, collected from culture after CMV antigen stimulation. These receptors were collected from a human donor in good health (CMV status not recorded). Some clones in this sample may be carry-over from other donors' samples.

This clonotype was detected many times. The chain joins TRBV7-2 to TRBJ1-1; the D is unclear. Germline assignment: CDR1 SGHTA and CDR2 FQGNSA. V was pared by 1 base and J by 4 bases, with 16 bases between. CDR3 length: 16 residues. The CDR3 sequence: CASSLEGAPAGTEAFF. DNA for the CDR3: TGTGCCAGCAGCTTAGAGGGAGCCCCCGCGGGCACTGAAGCTTTCTTT.

This clonotype occurred a few times. The gene calls are TRBV7-2 and TRBJ2-3; no firm D call. V was cut by 1 base and J by 3 bases, with 8 bases left in between. The CDR3 is 14 amino acids. Germline lookup yields CDR1 SGHTA and CDR2 FQGNSA. In DNA, the CDR3 is TGTGCCAGCAGCTTAGGGATGGCAACAGATACGCAGTATTTT. Residues: CASSLGMATDTQYF.

This clonotype has only a few counts. The chain carries TRBV29-1 and TRBJ1-1; the D is unclear. This CDR3 is built from 11 residues. The germline CDR1 and CDR2 sequences are SQVTM and ANQGSEA. Trimming removed 5 bases at V and 9 bases at J, with 13 bases between. The CDR3 DNA reads TGCAGCGTTCTGTTCCTGGGAAAAGCTTTCTTT. Amino acids: CSVLFLGKAFF.

V usage is TRBV30 and J usage is TRBJ2-1, with D unclear. CDR1 is GTSNPN and CDR2 is SVGIG in the germline V gene (reference sequence). V gave up 1 base and J gave up 4 bases, with 11 bases separating them. This CDR3 spans 14 amino acids. This chain's CDR3 is CAWSAPSSYNEQFF. The CDR3 bases are TGTGCCTGGAGTGCGCCTTCATCATACAATGAGCAGTTCTTC.

This clonotype occurred a few times. In DNA form, the CDR3 reads TGTGCCAGCAGCTTGGCCCCCACAGGGAAACATTCACCCCTCCACTTT. Translation gives CASSLAPTGKHSPLHF. This chain links TRBV5-6 with TRBJ1-6, with TRBD1 as a possible D gene (6 bases). CDR3 length: 16 residues. The V end lost 0 bases, the J end lost 8 bases, and 15 bases lay between the germline ends. The V gene's germline CDR1 is SGHDT and CDR2 YYEEEE.